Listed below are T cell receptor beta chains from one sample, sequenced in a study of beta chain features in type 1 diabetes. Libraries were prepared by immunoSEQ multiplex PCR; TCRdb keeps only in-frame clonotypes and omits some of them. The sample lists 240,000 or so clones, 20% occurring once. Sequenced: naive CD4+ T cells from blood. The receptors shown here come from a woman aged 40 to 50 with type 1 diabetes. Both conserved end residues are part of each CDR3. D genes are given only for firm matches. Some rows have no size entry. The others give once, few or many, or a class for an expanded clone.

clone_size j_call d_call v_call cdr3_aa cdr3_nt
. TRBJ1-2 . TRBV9 CASTRFGQDYGYTF TGTGCCAGCACCAGATTTGGTCAGGACTATGGCTACACCTTC
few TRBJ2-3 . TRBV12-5 CASGPQGGRADTQYF TGTGCTAGTGGCCCCCAGGGGGGTCGGGCAGATACGCAGTATTTT
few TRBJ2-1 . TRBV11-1 CASSLEGFWEQFF TGTGCCAGCAGCTTAGAGGGGTTTTGGGAGCAGTTCTTC
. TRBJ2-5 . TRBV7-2 CASSIIHGETQYF TGTGCCAGCAGTATAATCCACGGAGAGACCCAGTACTTC
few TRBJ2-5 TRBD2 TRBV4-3 CASSQGGLAGETQYF TGCGCCAGCAGCCAAGGGGGACTAGCGGGCGAGACCCAGTACTTC
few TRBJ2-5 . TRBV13 CASSPPGDDQETQYF TGTGCCAGCAGCCCGCCGGGGGACGACCAAGAGACCCAGTACTTC
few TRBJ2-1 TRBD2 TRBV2 CASSTTSGNEQFF TGTGCCAGCAGCACGACTAGCGGCAATGAGCAGTTCTTC
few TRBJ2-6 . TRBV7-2 CASSLLGVSGANVLTF TGTGCCAGCAGCTTACTCGGTGTCTCTGGGGCCAACGTCCTGACTTTC
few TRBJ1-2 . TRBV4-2 CASSQGRAGDGYTF TGTGCCAGCAGCCAAGGGAGGGCAGGTGATGGCTACACCTTC
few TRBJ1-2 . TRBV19 CASSPGNYGYTF TGTGCCAGTAGTCCCGGGAACTATGGCTACACCTTC
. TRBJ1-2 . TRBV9 CASSVEAGNYGYTF TGTGCCAGCAGCGTAGAGGCAGGGAACTATGGCTACACCTTC
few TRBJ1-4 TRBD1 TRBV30 CASTGASEKLFF TGTGCCTCCACAGGGGCTTCAGAAAAACTGTTTTTT
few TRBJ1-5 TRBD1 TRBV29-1 CSVETGGGQPQHF TGCAGCGTTGAAACAGGGGGCGGGCAGCCCCAGCATTTT
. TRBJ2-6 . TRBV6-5 CASSPQDFNVLTF TGTGCCAGCAGCCCTCAGGATTTCAACGTCCTGACTTTC
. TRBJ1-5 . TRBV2 CASSVRQGPQQPQHF TGTGCCAGCAGTGTTCGGCAGGGGCCACAGCAGCCCCAGCATTTT
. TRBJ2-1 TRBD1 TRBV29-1 CSVGQGARYNEQFF TGCAGCGTCGGACAGGGGGCAAGATACAATGAGCAGTTCTTC
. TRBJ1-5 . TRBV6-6 CASRPGGHTNQPQHF TGTGCCAGCAGACCCGGGGGGCATACAAATCAGCCCCAGCATTTT
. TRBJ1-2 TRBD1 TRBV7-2 CASSSDRGSIYGYTF TGTGCCAGCAGCTCGGACAGGGGGAGTATCTATGGCTACACCTTC
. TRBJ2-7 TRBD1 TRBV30 CAWAPGQYLYEQYF TGTGCCTGGGCCCCGGGACAGTACCTCTACGAGCAGTACTTC
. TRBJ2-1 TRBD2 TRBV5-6 CASSLVGTRTYNEQFF TGTGCCAGCAGCTTGGTCGGGACTAGGACTTACAATGAGCAGTTCTTC
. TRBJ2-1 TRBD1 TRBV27 CASSLTGGYNEQFF TGTGCCAGCAGTTTAACAGGGGGCTACAATGAGCAGTTCTTC
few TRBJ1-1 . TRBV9 CASGTGRNTEAFF TGTGCCAGCGGTACAGGGCGGAACACTGAAGCTTTCTTT
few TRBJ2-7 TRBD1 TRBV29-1 CSVRERTGDEQYF TGCAGCGTGAGAGAAAGGACAGGAGACGAGCAGTACTTC
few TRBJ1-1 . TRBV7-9 CASSPTGEAFF TGTGCCAGCAGCCCTACAGGTGAAGCTTTCTTT
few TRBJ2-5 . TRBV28 CASSFPAGVGTQYF TGTGCCAGCAGTTTCCCCGCAGGGGTGGGGACCCAGTACTTC
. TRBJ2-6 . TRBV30 CAWSRESGANVLTF TGTGCCTGGAGTAGGGAGTCTGGGGCCAACGTCCTGACTTTC
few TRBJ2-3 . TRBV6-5 CASSQEVTDTQYF TGTGCCAGCAGTCAGGAGGTCACAGATACGCAGTATTTT
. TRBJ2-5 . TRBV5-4 CASSSTYPSRDIQETQYF TGTGCCAGCAGCTCTACGTACCCCAGCCGGGACATTCAAGAGACCCAGTACTTC
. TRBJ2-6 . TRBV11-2 CASRPGIGGVGANVLTF TGTGCCAGCCGCCCGGGGATCGGAGGAGTTGGGGCCAACGTCCTGACTTTC
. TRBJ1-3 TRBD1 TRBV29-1 CSVPGGSGNTIYF TGCAGCGTTCCAGGGGGATCTGGAAACACCATATATTTT
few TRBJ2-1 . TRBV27 CASSLVGGYNEQFF TGTGCCAGCAGTTTAGTGGGGGGCTACAATGAGCAGTTCTTC
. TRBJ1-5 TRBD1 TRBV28 CASRRTGLRKSQHF TGTGCCAGCAGAAGGACAGGGCTTCGGAAGTCCCAGCATTTT